A selection of T cell receptor beta chains follows, all from one sample in a study of cytomegalovirus exposure and HLA in healthy donors. The protocol was immunoSEQ multiplex PCR, while the TCRdb copy is restricted to in-frame clones and leaves out a portion. The sample has about 170,000 clones, around 78% seen once. The sequenced sample consisted of PBMCs. These receptors all come from a woman younger than 45 in good health and CMV-seropositive. Each CDR3 is given with its conserved first and last residue.

cdr3_aa j_call v_call
CASRRDSTDTQYF TRBJ2-3 TRBV19
CASSLAGTETNKDEKLFF TRBJ1-4 TRBV11-2
CASSVVGSRGETQYF TRBJ2-5 TRBV9
CASSPRVQGTAHEKLFF TRBJ1-4 TRBV18
CASSFAGLNQPQHF TRBJ1-5 TRBV7-9
CASSFSTGTDTQYF TRBJ2-3 TRBV7-2
CAWSDLAGGPNEQFF TRBJ2-1 TRBV30
CASSLVLSNTGELFF TRBJ2-2 TRBV5-1
CASTSGFPYNEQFF TRBJ2-1 TRBV25-1
CATRPGLAIYTQYF TRBJ2-3 TRBV15
CASSLWTGEGYTF TRBJ1-2 TRBV6-5
CASSRSQGGETQYF TRBJ2-5 TRBV9
CASSPKAGGRDTQYF TRBJ2-3 TRBV5-1
CASSIDLDSRWGGGYTF TRBJ1-2 TRBV19
CASSHDFNTEAFF TRBJ1-1 TRBV28
CASSQEAGYQPQHF TRBJ1-5 TRBV4-3
CASSLLKVADRVYEQYF . TRBV7-9
CASTRDRLPIYGYTF TRBJ1-2 TRBV19
CASSQVVGAVRYNEQFF TRBJ2-1 TRBV14
CASSLTTGGADTQYF TRBJ2-3 TRBV27
CASSGTVPYNEQFF TRBJ2-1 TRBV9
CATSRTGISTNEKLFF TRBJ1-4 TRBV15
CASSSPQEGQPNSYEQYF TRBJ2-7 TRBV7-8
CASSAGTGIGNTIYF TRBJ1-3 TRBV9
CAWSKIRREGRYEQYF TRBJ2-7 TRBV30
CASGFSSETYNEQFF TRBJ2-1 TRBV5-1
CSVPRGGQNYEQYF TRBJ2-7 TRBV29-1
CASSQTSGRADTQYF TRBJ2-3 TRBV7-8
CASSLTGGAATASYEQYF TRBJ2-7 TRBV18
CASRPLAEVNTGELFF TRBJ2-2 TRBV6-6
CASSYGQGDYGYTF TRBJ1-2 TRBV6-6
CASSPIRGRTLTEAFF TRBJ1-1 TRBV7-8
CASSDGQAIRPQHF TRBJ1-5 TRBV6-1
CASSNLGRPDRGPQHF TRBJ1-5 TRBV19
CASSEDRGVYEQYF TRBJ2-7 TRBV25-1
CASGTVKNYGYTF TRBJ1-2 TRBV28
CMVGSSYNEQFF TRBJ2-1 TRBV29-1
CASSQRTGQTGELFF TRBJ2-2 TRBV7-8
CAWAQGSTNEQFF TRBJ2-1 TRBV30
CASSTGTPQETQYF TRBJ2-5 TRBV5-5